These T cell receptor beta chains were read from a single sample in a study of T cell repertoires in cytomegalovirus infection. Antigens of these TCRs are unknown. TCRdb called the reads again in MiXCR, with one record for every CDR3 protein. Among around 900,000 distinct CDR3 sequences listed, around 30% were seen once. The input for sequencing was cultured CD8+ T cells from PBMCs, taken from culture after CMV antigen stimulation. The receptor set was obtained from a human donor in good health (CMV status not recorded). Some clones in this sample may be carry-over from other donors' samples. CDR3s include the opening cysteine and the closing phenylalanine or tryptophan. A D gene is named only where the DNA matches it firmly. Only part of the rows carry a size: once, few, many, or a class if the clone is expanded.

abundance: many; d_gene: -; j_gene: TRBJ1-1; v_gene: TRBV20-1; CDR3aa: CSARAAGTNTEAFF; CDR3nt: TGCAGTGCTAGAGCAGCAGGGACGAACACTGAAGCTTTCTTT
abundance: -; d_gene: -; j_gene: TRBJ2-2; v_gene: TRBV19; CDR3aa: CASNGRVYTGELFF; CDR3nt: TGTGCCAGTAACGGGCGGGTCTACACCGGGGAGCTGTTTTTT
abundance: few; d_gene: -; j_gene: TRBJ2-3; v_gene: TRBV20-1; CDR3aa: CSAKGGPDTQYF; CDR3nt: TGCAGTGCTAAGGGGGGGCCAGATACGCAGTATTTT
abundance: -; d_gene: TRBD1; j_gene: TRBJ2-2; v_gene: TRBV9; CDR3aa: CASSDTGVGRTGELFF; CDR3nt: TGTGCCAGCAGCGACACAGGGGTAGGCCGAACCGGGGAGCTGTTTTTT
abundance: few; d_gene: -; j_gene: TRBJ1-2; v_gene: TRBV2; CDR3aa: CASSELASYGYTF; CDR3nt: TGTGCCAGCAGTGAACTGGCCAGCTATGGCTACACCTTC
abundance: few; d_gene: -; j_gene: TRBJ1-2; v_gene: TRBV3-1; CDR3aa: CASSAVRGGRRLGYTF; CDR3nt: TGTGCCAGCAGCGCAGTTCGTGGGGGGCGGCGGCTGGGCTACACCTTC
abundance: few; d_gene: TRBD1; j_gene: TRBJ2-5; v_gene: TRBV3-1; CDR3aa: CASSQDGTGLQETQYF; CDR3nt: TGTGCCAGCAGCCAAGACGGGACAGGGTTACAAGAGACCCAGTACTTC
abundance: few; d_gene: TRBD2; j_gene: TRBJ2-7; v_gene: TRBV12-3/TRBV12-4; CDR3aa: CASSLTLAGMEQYF; CDR3nt: TGTGCCAGCAGTTTAACCCTAGCGGGGATGGAGCAGTACTTC
abundance: few; d_gene: -; j_gene: TRBJ1-1; v_gene: TRBV5-5; CDR3aa: CASSLATAFPFRVDTEAFF; CDR3nt: TGTGCCAGCAGCTTGGCGACAGCTTTCCCTTTCCGAGTAGACACTGAAGCTTTCTTT
abundance: few; d_gene: -; j_gene: TRBJ1-1; v_gene: TRBV12-5; CDR3aa: CASGLQAGGFAEAFF; CDR3nt: TGTGCTAGTGGTTTGCAAGCAGGAGGATTCGCTGAAGCTTTCTTT
abundance: -; d_gene: -; j_gene: TRBJ2-4; v_gene: TRBV7-6; CDR3aa: CANSKGTKNIQYF; CDR3nt: TGTGCCAACAGCAAGGGGACCAAAAACATTCAGTACTTC
abundance: -; d_gene: TRBD1; j_gene: TRBJ2-7; v_gene: TRBV6-5; CDR3aa: CASSYQGQGANEQYF; CDR3nt: TGTGCCAGCAGTTACCAGGGACAGGGGGCGAACGAGCAGTACTTC
abundance: -; d_gene: -; j_gene: TRBJ2-3; v_gene: TRBV6-2/TRBV6-3; CDR3aa: CASSGTLTDTQYF; CDR3nt: TGTGCCAGCAGTGGTACACTCACAGATACGCAGTATTTT
abundance: -; d_gene: TRBD1; j_gene: TRBJ1-1; v_gene: TRBV9; CDR3aa: CASSARQGVGTEAFF; CDR3nt: TGTGCCAGCAGCGCCCGACAGGGGGTGGGCACTGAAGCTTTCTTT
abundance: -; d_gene: -; j_gene: TRBJ2-2; v_gene: TRBV13; CDR3aa: CASSLKAGELFF; CDR3nt: TGTGCCAGCAGTCTAAAGGCCGGGGAGCTGTTTTTT
abundance: many; d_gene: TRBD1; j_gene: TRBJ2-7; v_gene: TRBV13; CDR3aa: CASSQGASYEQYF; CDR3nt: TGTGCCAGCAGCCAGGGGGCTTCCTACGAGCAGTACTTC
abundance: -; d_gene: -; j_gene: TRBJ2-3; v_gene: TRBV7-9; CDR3aa: CASSRQGHLSTDTQYF; CDR3nt: TGTGCCAGCAGCAGACAAGGACACCTAAGCACAGATACGCAGTATTTT
abundance: few; d_gene: -; j_gene: TRBJ1-5; v_gene: TRBV6-1; CDR3aa: CASSPFAQHNQPQHF; CDR3nt: TGTGCCAGCAGTCCCTTCGCCCAGCACAATCAGCCCCAGCATTTT
abundance: few; d_gene: TRBD2; j_gene: TRBJ2-2; v_gene: TRBV7-4; CDR3aa: CASSLSLAGANTGELFF; CDR3nt: TGTGCCAGCAGCTTATCACTAGCGGGGGCTAACACCGGGGAGCTGTTTTTT
abundance: -; d_gene: TRBD2; j_gene: TRBJ2-3; v_gene: TRBV6-5; CDR3aa: CASSYSFLAGGVTDTQYF; CDR3nt: TGTGCCAGCAGTTACTCGTTTTTAGCGGGGGGGGTAACAGATACGCAGTATTTT
abundance: -; d_gene: -; j_gene: TRBJ1-4; v_gene: TRBV27; CDR3aa: CASKRGTEKLFF; CDR3nt: TGTGCCAGCAAAAGAGGGACTGAAAAACTGTTTTTT
abundance: -; d_gene: TRBD2; j_gene: TRBJ2-3; v_gene: TRBV6-1; CDR3aa: CASRRGLAGAITDTQYF; CDR3nt: TGTGCCAGCAGGAGGGGACTAGCGGGGGCCATCACAGATACGCAGTATTTT
abundance: few; d_gene: TRBD1; j_gene: TRBJ1-1; v_gene: TRBV27; CDR3aa: CASTPGGGSTEAFF; CDR3nt: TGTGCCAGCACCCCAGGGGGGGGCTCCACTGAAGCTTTCTTT
abundance: few; d_gene: TRBD2; j_gene: TRBJ2-1; v_gene: TRBV24-1; CDR3aa: CATSHSGGSDEQFF; CDR3nt: TGTGCCACCAGTCATAGCGGGGGATCGGATGAGCAGTTCTTC
abundance: few; d_gene: TRBD2; j_gene: TRBJ2-1; v_gene: TRBV29-1; CDR3aa: CSVGRGSYNEQFF; CDR3nt: TGCAGCGTTGGGCGGGGGTCGTACAATGAGCAGTTCTTC
abundance: many; d_gene: -; j_gene: TRBJ1-1; v_gene: TRBV7-2; CDR3aa: CASSLGWGGQLNTEAFF; CDR3nt: TGTGCCAGCAGCCTAGGCTGGGGAGGACAGTTGAACACTGAAGCTTTCTTT
abundance: many; d_gene: -; j_gene: TRBJ2-5; v_gene: TRBV7-9; CDR3aa: CASSPPFTQKETQYF; CDR3nt: TGTGCCAGCAGCCCGCCCTTCACACAAAAAGAGACCCAGTACTTC
abundance: -; d_gene: -; j_gene: TRBJ1-2; v_gene: TRBV7-4; CDR3aa: CASTPGRGPPNYGYTF; CDR3nt: TGTGCCAGCACCCCCGGCCGGGGGCCCCCCAACTATGGCTACACCTTC
abundance: once; d_gene: -; j_gene: TRBJ2-7; v_gene: TRBV5-6; CDR3aa: CASSAGGGNYEQYF; CDR3nt: TGTGCCAGCAGCGCCGGAGGGGGAAACTACGAGCAGTACTTC
abundance: -; d_gene: -; j_gene: TRBJ1-6; v_gene: TRBV5-4; CDR3aa: CASSPYSSSYNSPLHF; CDR3nt: TGTGCCAGCAGCCCGTACTCGAGCTCCTATAATTCACCCCTCCACTTT
abundance: many; d_gene: -; j_gene: TRBJ2-1; v_gene: TRBV7-9; CDR3aa: CASSPGPSSYNEQFF; CDR3nt: TGTGCCAGCAGCCCCGGGCCGAGCTCCTACAATGAGCAGTTCTTC
abundance: -; d_gene: TRBD2; j_gene: TRBJ2-5; v_gene: TRBV6-8; CDR3aa: CASSYSGRGVSETQYF; CDR3nt: TGTGCCAGCAGTTACTCGGGGAGGGGAGTATCAGAGACCCAGTACTTC
abundance: few; d_gene: -; j_gene: TRBJ1-4; v_gene: TRBV4-1; CDR3aa: CASSPTRDFNEKLFF; CDR3nt: TGCGCCAGCAGCCCCACCCGGGACTTTAATGAAAAACTGTTTTTT
abundance: -; d_gene: -; j_gene: TRBJ2-3; v_gene: TRBV14; CDR3aa: CASSQDQRRTDTQYF; CDR3nt: TGTGCCAGCAGCCAAGATCAGCGACGCACAGATACGCAGTATTTT
abundance: few; d_gene: -; j_gene: TRBJ1-6; v_gene: TRBV27; CDR3aa: CASSLSPGPNFGSPLHF; CDR3nt: TGTGCCAGCAGTTTATCTCCGGGACCGAACTTCGGTTCACCCCTCCACTTT
abundance: few; d_gene: -; j_gene: TRBJ2-5; v_gene: TRBV10-3; CDR3aa: CAIRGSQETQYF; CDR3nt: TGTGCCATCAGAGGCTCCCAAGAGACCCAGTACTTC
abundance: few; d_gene: -; j_gene: TRBJ1-1; v_gene: TRBV5-6; CDR3aa: CASSPMVRSSTEAFF; CDR3nt: TGTGCCAGCAGCCCTATGGTCCGGTCAAGCACTGAAGCTTTCTTT
abundance: -; d_gene: TRBD1; j_gene: TRBJ2-5; v_gene: TRBV27; CDR3aa: CASRDPGQGMKTQYF; CDR3nt: TGTGCCAGCAGAGACCCGGGACAGGGAATGAAGACCCAGTACTTC
abundance: once; d_gene: -; j_gene: TRBJ2-1; v_gene: TRBV25-1; CDR3aa: CASSMSGTGWYNEQFF; CDR3nt: TGTGCCAGCAGCATGTCCGGGACGGGGTGGTACAATGAGCAGTTCTTC
abundance: -; d_gene: -; j_gene: TRBJ1-3; v_gene: TRBV4-3; CDR3aa: CASSQEDGLGAGNTIYF; CDR3nt: TGCGCCAGCAGCCAGGAGGACGGCCTTGGCGCTGGAAACACCATATATTTT
abundance: -; d_gene: TRBD1; j_gene: TRBJ1-2; v_gene: TRBV12-3/TRBV12-4; CDR3aa: CASLKTGQGAIGGNYGYTF; CDR3nt: TGTGCCAGCCTAAAAACTGGACAGGGGGCAATAGGGGGAAACTATGGCTACACCTTC
abundance: few; d_gene: TRBD1; j_gene: TRBJ2-1; v_gene: TRBV7-7; CDR3aa: CASSPSTGKYNEQFF; CDR3nt: TGTGCTAGCAGCCCATCGACAGGGAAATACAATGAGCAGTTCTTC
abundance: many; d_gene: -; j_gene: TRBJ1-5; v_gene: TRBV7-4; CDR3aa: CASSLTPADEPNSNQPQHF; CDR3nt: TGTGCCAGCAGCTTAACCCCCGCCGACGAACCTAATAGCAATCAGCCCCAGCATTTT
abundance: few; d_gene: -; j_gene: TRBJ2-1; v_gene: TRBV19; CDR3aa: CASSIVDRPSYNEQFF; CDR3nt: TGTGCCAGTAGTATAGTCGACAGACCCTCCTACAATGAGCAGTTCTTC
abundance: few; d_gene: -; j_gene: TRBJ1-2; v_gene: TRBV6-5; CDR3aa: CASSYAKSYGYTF; CDR3nt: TGTGCCAGCAGTTACGCGAAATCCTATGGCTACACCTTC
abundance: -; d_gene: TRBD1; j_gene: TRBJ1-4; v_gene: TRBV4-2; CDR3aa: CASSQPHRGPNEKLFF; CDR3nt: TGTGCCAGCAGCCAACCCCACAGGGGGCCGAATGAAAAACTGTTTTTT
abundance: -; d_gene: -; j_gene: TRBJ2-5; v_gene: TRBV3-1; CDR3aa: CASVVQETQYF; CDR3nt: TGTGCCAGCGTCGTACAAGAGACCCAGTACTTC
abundance: -; d_gene: -; j_gene: TRBJ2-5; v_gene: TRBV6-6; CDR3aa: CASIQISLANKETQYF; CDR3nt: TGTGCCAGCATCCAAATTTCCCTAGCGAATAAAGAGACCCAGTACTTC